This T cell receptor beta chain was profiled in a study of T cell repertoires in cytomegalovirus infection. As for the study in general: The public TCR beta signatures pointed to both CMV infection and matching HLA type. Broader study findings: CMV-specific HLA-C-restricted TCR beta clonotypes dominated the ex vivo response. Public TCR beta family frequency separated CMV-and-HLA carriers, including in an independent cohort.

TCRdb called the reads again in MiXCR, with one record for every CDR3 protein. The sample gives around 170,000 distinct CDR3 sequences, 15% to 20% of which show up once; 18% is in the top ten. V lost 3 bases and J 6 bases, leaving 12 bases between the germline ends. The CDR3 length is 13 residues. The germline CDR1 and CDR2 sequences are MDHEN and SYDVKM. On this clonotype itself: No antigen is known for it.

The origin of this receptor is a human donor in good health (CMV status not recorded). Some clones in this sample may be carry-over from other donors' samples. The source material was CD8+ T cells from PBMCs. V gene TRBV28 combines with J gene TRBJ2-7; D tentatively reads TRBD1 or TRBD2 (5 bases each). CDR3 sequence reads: CASSFSGTSEQYF. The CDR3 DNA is TGTGCCAGCAGTTTTTCCGGGACGAGCGAGCAGTACTTC.